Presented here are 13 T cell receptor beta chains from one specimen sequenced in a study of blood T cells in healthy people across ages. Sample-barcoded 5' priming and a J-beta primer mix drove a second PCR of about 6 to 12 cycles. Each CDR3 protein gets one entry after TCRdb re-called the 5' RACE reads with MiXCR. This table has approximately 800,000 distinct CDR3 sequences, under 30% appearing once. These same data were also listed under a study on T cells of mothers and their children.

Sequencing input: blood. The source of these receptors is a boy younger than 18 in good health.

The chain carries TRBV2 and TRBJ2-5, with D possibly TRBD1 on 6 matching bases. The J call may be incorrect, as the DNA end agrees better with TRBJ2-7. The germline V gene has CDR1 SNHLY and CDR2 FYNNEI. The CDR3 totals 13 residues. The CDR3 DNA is TGTGCCAGCAATCCGGGACATTCCTACGAGCAGTACTTC. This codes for CASNPGHSYEQYF.

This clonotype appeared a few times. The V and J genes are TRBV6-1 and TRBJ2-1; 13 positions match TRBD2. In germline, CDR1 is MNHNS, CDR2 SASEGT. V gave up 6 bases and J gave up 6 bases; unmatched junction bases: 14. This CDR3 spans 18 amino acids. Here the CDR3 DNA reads TGTGCCAGCAGACCACTAGCGGGGGGGCCAATAGGTGGCAATGAGCAGTTCTTC. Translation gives CASRPLAGGPIGGNEQFF.

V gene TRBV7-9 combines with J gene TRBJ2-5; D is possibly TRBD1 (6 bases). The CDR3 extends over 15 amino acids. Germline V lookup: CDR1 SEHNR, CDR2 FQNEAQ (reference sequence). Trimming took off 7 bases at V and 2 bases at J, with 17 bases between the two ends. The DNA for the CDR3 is TGTGCCAGCACCAACTTAGGACAGCTACAAGAGACCCAGTACTTC. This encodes CASTNLGQLQETQYF. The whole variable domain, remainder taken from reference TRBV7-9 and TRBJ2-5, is DTGVSQNPRHKITKRGQNVTFRCDPISEHNRLYWYRQTLGQGPEFLTYFQNEAQLEKSRLLSDRFSAERPKGSFSTLEIQRTEQGDSAMYLCASTNLGQLQETQYFGPGTRLLVL.

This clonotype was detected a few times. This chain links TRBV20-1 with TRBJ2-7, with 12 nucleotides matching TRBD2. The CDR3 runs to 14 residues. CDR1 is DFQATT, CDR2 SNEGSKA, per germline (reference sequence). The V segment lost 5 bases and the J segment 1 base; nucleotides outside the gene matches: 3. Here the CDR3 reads CSALLAGGSYEQYF. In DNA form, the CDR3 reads TGCAGTGCTCTACTAGCGGGGGGATCCTACGAGCAGTACTTC.

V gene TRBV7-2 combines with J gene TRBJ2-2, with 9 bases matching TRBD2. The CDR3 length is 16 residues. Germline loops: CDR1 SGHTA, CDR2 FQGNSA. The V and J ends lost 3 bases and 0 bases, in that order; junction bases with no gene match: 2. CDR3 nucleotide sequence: TGTGCCAGCAGCTTTAGCGGGGGCCCGAACACCGGGGAGCTGTTTTTT. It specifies CASSFSGGPNTGELFF.

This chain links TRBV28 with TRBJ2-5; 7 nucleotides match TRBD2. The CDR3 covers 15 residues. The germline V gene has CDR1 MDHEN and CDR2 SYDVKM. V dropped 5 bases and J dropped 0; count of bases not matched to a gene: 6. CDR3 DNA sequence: TGTGCCAGCAGTCCGGGGGAGGGGTACCAAGAGACCCAGTACTTC. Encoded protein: CASSPGEGYQETQYF.

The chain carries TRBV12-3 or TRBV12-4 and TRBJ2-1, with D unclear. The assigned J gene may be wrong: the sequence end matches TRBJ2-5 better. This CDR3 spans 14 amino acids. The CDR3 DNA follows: TGTGCCAGCAGTTTCGTGGGCAGAAAAGAGACCCAGTACTTC. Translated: CASSFVGRKETQYF.

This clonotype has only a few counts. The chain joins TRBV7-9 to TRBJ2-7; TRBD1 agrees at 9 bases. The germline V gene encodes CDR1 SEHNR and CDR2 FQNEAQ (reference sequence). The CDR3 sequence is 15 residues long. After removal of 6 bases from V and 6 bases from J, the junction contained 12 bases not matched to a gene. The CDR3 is CASSYPGTGSGEQYF. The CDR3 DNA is TGTGCCAGCAGTTATCCCGGGACAGGGAGCGGCGAGCAGTACTTC.

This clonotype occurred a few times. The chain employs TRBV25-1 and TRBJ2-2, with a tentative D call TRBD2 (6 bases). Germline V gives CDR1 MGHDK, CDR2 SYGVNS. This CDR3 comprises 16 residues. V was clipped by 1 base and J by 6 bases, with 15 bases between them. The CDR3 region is CASSELVRLDPGELFF. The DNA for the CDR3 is TGTGCCAGCAGTGAATTGGTCAGACTAGACCCCGGGGAGCTGTTTTTT. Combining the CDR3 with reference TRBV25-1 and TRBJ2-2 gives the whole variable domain EADIYQTPRYLVIGTGKKITLECSQTMGHDKMYWYQQDPGMELHLIHYSYGVNSTEKGDLSSESTVSRIRTEHFPLTLESARPSHTSQYLCASSELVRLDPGELFFGEGSRLTVL.

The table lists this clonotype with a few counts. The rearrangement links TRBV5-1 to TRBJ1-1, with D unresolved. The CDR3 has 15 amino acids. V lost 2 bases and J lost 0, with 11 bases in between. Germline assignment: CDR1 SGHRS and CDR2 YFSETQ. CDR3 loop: CASSLPGNMNTEAFF. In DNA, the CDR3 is TGCGCCAGCAGCTTACCGGGAAACATGAACACTGAAGCTTTCTTT. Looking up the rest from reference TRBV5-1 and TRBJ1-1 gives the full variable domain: KAGVTQTPRYLIKTRGQQVTLSCSPISGHRSVSWYQQTPGQGLQFLFEYFSETQRNKGNFPGRFSGRQFSNSRSEMNVSTLELGDSALYLCASSLPGNMNTEAFFGQGTRLTVV.

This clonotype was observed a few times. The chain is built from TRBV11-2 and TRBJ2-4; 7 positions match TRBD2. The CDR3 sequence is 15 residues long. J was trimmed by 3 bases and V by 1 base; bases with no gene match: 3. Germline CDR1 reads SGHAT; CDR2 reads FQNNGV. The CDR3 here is CASSLVRGSKNIQYF. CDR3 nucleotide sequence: TGTGCCAGCAGCTTAGTGCGGGGGAGCAAAAACATTCAGTACTTC.

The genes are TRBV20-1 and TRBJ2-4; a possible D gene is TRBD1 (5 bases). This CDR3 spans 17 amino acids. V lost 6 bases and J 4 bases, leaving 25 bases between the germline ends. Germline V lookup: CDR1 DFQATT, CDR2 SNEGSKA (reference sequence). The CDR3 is CSALTSWGWGFKNIQYF. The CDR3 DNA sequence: TGCAGTGCGCTCACGTCATGGGGCTGGGGCTTTAAAAACATTCAGTACTTC.

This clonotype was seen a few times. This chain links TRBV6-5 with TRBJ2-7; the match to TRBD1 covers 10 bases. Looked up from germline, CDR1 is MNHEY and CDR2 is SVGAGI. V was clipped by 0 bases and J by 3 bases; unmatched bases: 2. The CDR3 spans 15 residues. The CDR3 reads CASSYSTGGLYEQYF. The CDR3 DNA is TGTGCCAGCAGTTACTCGACAGGGGGCCTCTACGAGCAGTACTTC.